The clone carrying this T cell receptor (beta chain) was detected a few times. Antigen: not known. The sample is drawn from a study of STAT5B mutations in CD4+ large granular lymphocyte leukemia. The CDR3 is 14 residues long. The V gene lost 5 bases and the J gene lost 6 bases, with 17 bases spanning the gap. Germline V gives CDR1 MNHEY, CDR2 SVGAGI. Data came from immunoSEQ multiplex PCR; TCRdb stores just in-frame clones and leaves some out. Seen here are 40,000 to 55,000 clones, 70% to 90% observed once, and the top ten hold 2% to 3%. Overall study findings and caveats: 8/27 top patient clones versus 2/35 control clones were TRBV06-family.

V and J are TRBV6-5 and TRBJ2-7, with D perhaps assigned TRBD1 or TRBD2 (5 bases each). This TCR came from a human donor in good health. Specimen: CD4+ T cells from blood buffy coats. The CDR3 bases are TGTGCCAGCAGTCCCGGGGACGGTTTGGGCGAGCAGTACTTC. Encoded protein: CASSPGDGLGEQYF.